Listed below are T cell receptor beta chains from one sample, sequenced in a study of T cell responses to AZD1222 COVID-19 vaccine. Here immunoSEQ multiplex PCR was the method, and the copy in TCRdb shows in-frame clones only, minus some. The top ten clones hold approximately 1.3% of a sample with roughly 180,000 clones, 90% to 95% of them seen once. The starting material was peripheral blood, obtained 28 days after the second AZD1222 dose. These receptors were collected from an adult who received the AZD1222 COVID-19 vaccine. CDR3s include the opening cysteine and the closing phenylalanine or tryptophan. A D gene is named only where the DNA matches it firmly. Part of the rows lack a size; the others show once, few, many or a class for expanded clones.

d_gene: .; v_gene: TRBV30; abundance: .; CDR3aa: CAWSVLTSRENTIYF
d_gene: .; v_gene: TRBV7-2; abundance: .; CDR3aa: CASSLGRITEAFF
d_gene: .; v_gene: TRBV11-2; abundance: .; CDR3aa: CASSRQYGYTF
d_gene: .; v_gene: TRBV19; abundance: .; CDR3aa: CASRETVDRNHSNQPQHF
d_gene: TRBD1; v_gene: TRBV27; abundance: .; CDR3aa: CASSWGRGQTEKLFF
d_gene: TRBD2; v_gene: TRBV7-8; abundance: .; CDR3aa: CASSEGLAGVYEQYF
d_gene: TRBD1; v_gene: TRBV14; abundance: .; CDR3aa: CASSQTGGSTNEKLFF
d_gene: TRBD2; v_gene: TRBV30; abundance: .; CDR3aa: CAWSHPGLARYEQYF
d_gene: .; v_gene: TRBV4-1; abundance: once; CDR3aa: CASSQVGGKNYGYTF
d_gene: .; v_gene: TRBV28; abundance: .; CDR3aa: CASVGRGKEQYF
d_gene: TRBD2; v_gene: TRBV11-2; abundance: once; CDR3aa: CASSSLAGGSTDTQYF
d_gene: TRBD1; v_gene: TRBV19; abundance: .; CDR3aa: CASSRGQGTHYGYTF
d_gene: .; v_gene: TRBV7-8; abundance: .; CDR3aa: CASSFSGSSSYNEQFF
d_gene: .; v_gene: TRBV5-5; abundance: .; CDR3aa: CASSPIEGGGNQPQHF
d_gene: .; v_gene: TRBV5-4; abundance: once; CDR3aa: CASSASGARYGYTF
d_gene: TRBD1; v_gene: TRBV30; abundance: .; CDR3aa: CASTRGGGGNQPQHF
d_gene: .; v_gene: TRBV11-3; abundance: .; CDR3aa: CASSLDRDRDEQFF
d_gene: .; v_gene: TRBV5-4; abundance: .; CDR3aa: CASTHGLGSDEAFF
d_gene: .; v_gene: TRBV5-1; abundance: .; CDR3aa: CASSLSGGTNEKLFF
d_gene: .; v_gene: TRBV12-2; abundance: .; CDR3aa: CASRLTRTVMNTEAFF
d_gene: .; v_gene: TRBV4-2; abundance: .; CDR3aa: CASSQERLDGYEQFF
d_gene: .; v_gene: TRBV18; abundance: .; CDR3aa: CASSPGQGSALEAFF
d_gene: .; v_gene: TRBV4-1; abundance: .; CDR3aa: CASSQVGGKKGYTF
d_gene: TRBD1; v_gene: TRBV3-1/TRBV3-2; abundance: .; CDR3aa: CASSQDRTGGNTIYF
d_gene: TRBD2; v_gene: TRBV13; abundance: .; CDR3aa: CASSLERASGGVDTGELFF
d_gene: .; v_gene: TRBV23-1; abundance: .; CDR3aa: CASSHCDKGFPRTGELFF
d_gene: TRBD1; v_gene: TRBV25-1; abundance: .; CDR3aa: CASSDHTGTGISGYTF
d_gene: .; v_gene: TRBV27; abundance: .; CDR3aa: CASRSPPTATEAFF
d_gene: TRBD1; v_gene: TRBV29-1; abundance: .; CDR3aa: CSVETGEGAGELFF
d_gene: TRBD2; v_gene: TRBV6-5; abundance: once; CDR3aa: CAGSYGTSYEQFF
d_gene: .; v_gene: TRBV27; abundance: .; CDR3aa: CASSLYGRGELFF
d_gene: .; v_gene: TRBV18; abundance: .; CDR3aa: CASSPDRNTGELFF
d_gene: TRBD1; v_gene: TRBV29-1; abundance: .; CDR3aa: CSAWDRGDGYTF
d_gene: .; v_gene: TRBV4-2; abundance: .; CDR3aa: CASSQDLLSLLYGYTF
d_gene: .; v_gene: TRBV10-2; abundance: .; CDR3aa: CASSESGGGYGYTF
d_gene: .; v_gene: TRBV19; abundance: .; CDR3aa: CASRPGIEYGYTF
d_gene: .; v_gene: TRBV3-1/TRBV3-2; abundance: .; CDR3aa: CASSLTGRQFF
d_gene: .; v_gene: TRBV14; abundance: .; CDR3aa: CASSPDTGELFF
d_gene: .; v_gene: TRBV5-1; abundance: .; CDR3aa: CASSPEAGRPYGYTF
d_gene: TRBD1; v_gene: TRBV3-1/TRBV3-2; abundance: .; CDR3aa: CASSLQTGGQPQHF
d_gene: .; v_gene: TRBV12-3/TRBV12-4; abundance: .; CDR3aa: CASRGGGYYEQYF
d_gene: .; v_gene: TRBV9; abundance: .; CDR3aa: CASSVEAVSSYNEQFF